One sample yielded the 2 T cell receptor beta chains listed below, sequenced in a study of tumor-infiltrating lymphocytes in primary liver carcinoma. With approximately 470 ng total RNA as template and a constant-region primer, TCR beta cDNA was made. Investigators got TCR beta libraries out of three nested multiplex PCR rounds, done with slightly modified ARM-PCR. PCR rounds one and two used TRBV1-TRBV30 forward primers with a C-beta reverse primer for around 11 cycles each. TCRdb reanalysed the multiplex PCR reads using MiXCR and keeps one entry per CDR3 protein. Among under 50,000 distinct CDR3 sequences listed, roughly 70% were seen once. Total RNA and DNA came together from around 18-30 mg of bulk tissue without cell sorting. What was sequenced was liver tumor tissue from sampling region 5. Subset defined: tumor region T5, tumor centre. These receptors all come from a man aged 35-49 years with primary liver carcinoma and hepatitis B virus infection.

Turning to this clonotype: This may arise from a read error, as a much more abundant clone is one base away. The CDR3 nucleotides are TGTGCCAGCAATTTCGGCCAGGGATTCAGGCAGCCCCAGCATTTT. As protein: CASNFGQGFRQPQHF. The V call is TRBV28, the J call TRBJ1-5; tentative D call: TRBD1 (5 bases). CDR1 and CDR2 from the germline V gene are MDHEN and SYDVKM. V gave up 7 bases and J gave up 7 bases, with 20 bases separating them. The CDR3 runs 15 residues. Full variable domain (rest looked up from reference TRBV28 and TRBJ1-5): DVKVTQSSRYLVKRTGEKVFLECVQDMDHENMFWYRQDPGLGLRLIYFSYDVKMKEKGDIPEGYSVSREKKERFSLILESASTNQTSMYLCASNFGQGFRQPQHFGDGTRLSIL.

The table lists this clonotype with many counts. The chain has TRBV24-1 and TRBJ2-7; 8 nucleotides agree with TRBD2. The germline CDR1 and CDR2 sequences are KGHDR and SFDVKD. The ends lost 4 bases at V and 7 bases at J; junction bases unmatched: 8. The CDR3 contains 14 residues. The CDR3, as DNA: TGTGCCACCAGTGAGGTAGCGGGAAGTGGGGAGCAGTACTTC. It translates to CATSEVAGSGEQYF.